This passage covers 5 T cell receptor beta chains from one sample sequenced in a study of PD-L1 blockade in urothelial cancer. Sequencing used immunoSEQ multiplex PCR; TCRdb keeps in-frame clones, though not all of them. The data contain approximately 50,000 clones, 70% to 90% of them singletons. The sample was PBMCs, taken around atezolizumab (anti-PD-L1) treatment. These receptors came from a man between 60 and 75 years old with urothelial cancer.

The chain has TRBV27 and TRBJ2-7; D is unclear. The CDR3 consists of 15 residues. Trimming stripped 4 bases from V and 3 bases from J, with 16 bases between. Per germline, CDR1 MNHEY and CDR2 SMNVEV (reference sequence). The CDR3: CASSSPSSGLYEQYF. CDR3 coding DNA: TGTGCCAGCAGTTCGCCCTCTTCAGGTCTCTACGAGCAGTACTTC.

V gene TRBV28 combines with J gene TRBJ2-7, with a possible D match to TRBD2 (6 bases). Germline CDR1 is MDHEN and CDR2 is SYDVKM. There are 18 residues in the CDR3. The germline V and J ends were trimmed by 4 bases and 0 bases, with 22 bases remaining between them. CDR3 sequence (DNA): TGTGCCAGCAGTTCAGACCATTCCCCCAAGACTAGCTCCTACGAGCAGTACTTC. It specifies CASSSDHSPKTSSYEQYF.

This rearrangement joins TRBV29-1 to TRBJ2-2; TRBD2 matches 16 bases. Germline V CDR1 and CDR2: SQVTM, ANQGSEA. J was trimmed by 7 bases and V by 7 bases; bases with no gene match: 6. CDR3 size: 15 residues. CDR3 amino acids: CSAGTSGGAGGELFF. The CDR3 DNA sequence: TGCAGCGCAGGGACTAGCGGGGGGGCCGGCGGGGAGCTGTTTTTT.

CDR3 in amino acids: CASSLEGGPTEAFF. In nucleotides, the CDR3 is TGTGCCAGCAGCTTAGAAGGAGGGCCCACTGAAGCTTTCTTT. The chain recombines TRBV11-3 with TRBJ1-1, with D hard to call. The ends were cut back, 0 bases at V and 4 bases at J, with 9 bases in the middle. CDR1 is SGHNT and CDR2 is YENEEA in the germline V gene. This CDR3 has 14 residues.

For this clone: A read error may produce the germline difference seen at one junction end. V is TRBV19 and J is TRBJ2-1, with TRBD2 matching over 10 bases. CDR3 length equals 12 residues. Germline CDR1 is LNHDA and CDR2 is SQIVND (reference sequence). The CDR3 sequence is CASRQAGGAEIF. In nucleotides, the CDR3 is TGTGCCAGTAGACAAGCGGGGGGGGCAGAGATCTTC.